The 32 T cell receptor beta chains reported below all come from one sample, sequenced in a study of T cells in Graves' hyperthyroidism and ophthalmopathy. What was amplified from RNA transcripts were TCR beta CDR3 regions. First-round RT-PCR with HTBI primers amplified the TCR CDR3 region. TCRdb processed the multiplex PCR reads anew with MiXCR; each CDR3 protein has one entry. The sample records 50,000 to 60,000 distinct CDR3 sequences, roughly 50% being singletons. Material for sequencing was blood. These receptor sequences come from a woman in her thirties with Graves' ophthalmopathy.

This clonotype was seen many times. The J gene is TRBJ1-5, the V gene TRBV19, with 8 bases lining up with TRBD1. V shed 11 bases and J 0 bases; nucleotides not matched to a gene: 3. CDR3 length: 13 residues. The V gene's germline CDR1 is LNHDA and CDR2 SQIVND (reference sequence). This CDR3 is CAGGQDSNQPQHF. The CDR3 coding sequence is TGTGCCGGGGGACAGGATAGCAATCAGCCCCAGCATTTT. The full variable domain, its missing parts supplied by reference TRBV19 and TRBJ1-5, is DGGITQSPKYLFRKEGQNVTLSCEQNLNHDAMYWYRQDPGQGLRLIYYSQIVNDFQKGDIAEGYSVSREKKESFPLTVTSAQKNPTAFYLCAGGQDSNQPQHFGDGTRLSIL.

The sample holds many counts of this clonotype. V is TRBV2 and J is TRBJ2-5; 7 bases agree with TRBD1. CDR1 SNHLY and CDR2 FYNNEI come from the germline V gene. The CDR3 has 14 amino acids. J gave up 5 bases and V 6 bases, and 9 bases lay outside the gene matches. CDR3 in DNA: TGTGCCAGCAGGGACAACAGGGGTGAGGAGACCCAGTACTTC. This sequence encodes CASRDNRGEETQYF.

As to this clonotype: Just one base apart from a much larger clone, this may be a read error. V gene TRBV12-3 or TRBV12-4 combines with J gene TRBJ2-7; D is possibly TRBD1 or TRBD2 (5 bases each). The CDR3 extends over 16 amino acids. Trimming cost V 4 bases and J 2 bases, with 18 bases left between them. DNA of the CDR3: TGTGCCAGCAGTTCGGGACCAGCGGTGGTCGCCTACGAGCAGTACTTC. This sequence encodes CASSSGPAVVAYEQYF.

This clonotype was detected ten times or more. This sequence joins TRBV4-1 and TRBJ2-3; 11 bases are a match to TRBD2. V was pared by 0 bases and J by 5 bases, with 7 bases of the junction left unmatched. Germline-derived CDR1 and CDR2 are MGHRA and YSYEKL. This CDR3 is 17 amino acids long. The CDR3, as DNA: TGCGCCAGCAGCCAAGACCTTAGCGGGAGGGGGGTAGATACGCAGTATTTT. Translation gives CASSQDLSGRGVDTQYF.

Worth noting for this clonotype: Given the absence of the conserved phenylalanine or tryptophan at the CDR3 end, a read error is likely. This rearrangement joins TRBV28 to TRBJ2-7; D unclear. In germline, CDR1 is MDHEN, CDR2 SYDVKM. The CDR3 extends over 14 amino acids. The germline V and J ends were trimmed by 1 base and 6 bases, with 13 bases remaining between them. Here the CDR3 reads CASSLYQNIGEQYL. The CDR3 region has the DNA TGTGCCAGCAGTTTATATCAAAATATCGGCGAGCAGTACCTC.

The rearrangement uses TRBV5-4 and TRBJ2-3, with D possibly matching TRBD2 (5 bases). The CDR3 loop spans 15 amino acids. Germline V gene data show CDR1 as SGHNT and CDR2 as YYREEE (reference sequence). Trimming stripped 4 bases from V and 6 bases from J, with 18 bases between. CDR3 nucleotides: TGTGCCAGCAGCCGGGGTGGCACGAACACTGATACGCAGTATTTT. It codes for CASSRGGTNTDTQYF.

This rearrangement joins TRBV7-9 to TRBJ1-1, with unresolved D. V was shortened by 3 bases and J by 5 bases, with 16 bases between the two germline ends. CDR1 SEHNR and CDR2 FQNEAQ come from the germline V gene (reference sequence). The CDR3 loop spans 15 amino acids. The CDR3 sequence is CASSFRRGGETEAFF. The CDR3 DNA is TGTGCCAGCAGCTTCCGGCGGGGAGGAGAGACTGAAGCTTTCTTT.

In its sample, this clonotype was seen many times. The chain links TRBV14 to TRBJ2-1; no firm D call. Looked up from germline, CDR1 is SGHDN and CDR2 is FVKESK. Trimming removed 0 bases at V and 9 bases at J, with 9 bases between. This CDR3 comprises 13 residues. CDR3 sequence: CASSQDKMGEQFF. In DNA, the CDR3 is TGTGCCAGCAGCCAAGATAAGATGGGTGAGCAGTTCTTC. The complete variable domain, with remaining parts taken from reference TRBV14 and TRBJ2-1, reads EAGVTQFPSHSVIEKGQTVTLRCDPISGHDNLYWYRRVMGKEIKFLLHFVKESKQDESGMPNNRFLAERTGGTYSTLKVQPAELEDSGVYFCASSQDKMGEQFFGPGTRLTVL.

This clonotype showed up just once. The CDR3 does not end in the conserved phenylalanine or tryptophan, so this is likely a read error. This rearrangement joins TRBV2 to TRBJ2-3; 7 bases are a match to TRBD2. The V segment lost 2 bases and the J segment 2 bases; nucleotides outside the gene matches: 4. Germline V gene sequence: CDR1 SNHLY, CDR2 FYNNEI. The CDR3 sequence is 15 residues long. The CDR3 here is CASSEWLADTDTQYL. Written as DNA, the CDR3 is TGTGCCAGCAGTGAATGGCTAGCGGACACAGATACGCAGTATTTG.

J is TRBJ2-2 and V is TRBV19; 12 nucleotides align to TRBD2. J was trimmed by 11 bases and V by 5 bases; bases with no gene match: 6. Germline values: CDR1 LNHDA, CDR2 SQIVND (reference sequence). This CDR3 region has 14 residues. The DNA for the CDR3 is TGTGCCAGTAGTGTACCGGGACTAGCGGGTGAGCTGTTTTTT. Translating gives CASSVPGLAGELFF. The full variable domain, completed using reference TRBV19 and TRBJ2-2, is DGGITQSPKYLFRKEGQNVTLSCEQNLNHDAMYWYRQDPGQGLRLIYYSQIVNDFQKGDIAEGYSVSREKKESFPLTVTSAQKNPTAFYLCASSVPGLAGELFFGEGSRLTVL.

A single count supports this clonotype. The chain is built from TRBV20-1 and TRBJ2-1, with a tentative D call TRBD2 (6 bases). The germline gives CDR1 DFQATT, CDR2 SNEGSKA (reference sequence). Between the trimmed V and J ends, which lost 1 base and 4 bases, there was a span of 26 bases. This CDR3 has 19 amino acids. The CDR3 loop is CSARAIAVAKNIQYNEQFF. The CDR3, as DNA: TGCAGTGCTAGAGCCATAGCGGTAGCCAAAAACATTCAGTACAATGAGCAGTTCTTC.

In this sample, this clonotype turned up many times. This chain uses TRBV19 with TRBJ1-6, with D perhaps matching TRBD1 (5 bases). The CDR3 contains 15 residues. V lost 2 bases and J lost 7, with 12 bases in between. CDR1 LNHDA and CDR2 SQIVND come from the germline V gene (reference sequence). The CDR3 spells CASSIQGGRNSPLHF. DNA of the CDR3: TGTGCCAGTAGTATACAGGGAGGACGAAATTCACCCCTCCACTTT.

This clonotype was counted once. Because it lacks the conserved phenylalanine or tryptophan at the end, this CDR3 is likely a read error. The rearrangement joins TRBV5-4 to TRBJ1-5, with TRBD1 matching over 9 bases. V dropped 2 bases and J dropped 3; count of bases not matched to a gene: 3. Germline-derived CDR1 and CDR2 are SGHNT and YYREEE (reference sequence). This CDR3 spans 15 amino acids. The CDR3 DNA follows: TGTGCCAGCAGCTTACAGGGGGCGCCCAATCAGCCCCAGCATCTT. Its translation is CASSLQGAPNQPQHL.

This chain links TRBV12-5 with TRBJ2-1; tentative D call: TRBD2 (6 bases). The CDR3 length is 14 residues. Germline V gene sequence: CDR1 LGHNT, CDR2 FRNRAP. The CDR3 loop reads CAGTAGLQANEQFF. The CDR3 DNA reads TGTGCCGGCACCGCGGGACTCCAGGCCAATGAGCAGTTCTTC.

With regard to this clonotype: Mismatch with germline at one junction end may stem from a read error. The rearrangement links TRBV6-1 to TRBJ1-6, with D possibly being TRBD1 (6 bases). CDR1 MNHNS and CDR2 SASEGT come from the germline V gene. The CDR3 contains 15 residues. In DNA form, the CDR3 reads TGTGCCGGCAGTGAATGGGCAAGGGGGGGATCACCCCTCCACTTC. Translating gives CAGSEWARGGSPLHF.

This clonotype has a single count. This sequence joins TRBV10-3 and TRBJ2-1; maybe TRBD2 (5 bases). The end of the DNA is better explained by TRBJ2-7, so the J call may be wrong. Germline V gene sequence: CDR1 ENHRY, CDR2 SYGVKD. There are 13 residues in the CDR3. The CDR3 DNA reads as TGTGCCATCCTCGAGGCCGGCGGGCAGGAGCAGTACTTC. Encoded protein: CAILEAGGQEQYF.

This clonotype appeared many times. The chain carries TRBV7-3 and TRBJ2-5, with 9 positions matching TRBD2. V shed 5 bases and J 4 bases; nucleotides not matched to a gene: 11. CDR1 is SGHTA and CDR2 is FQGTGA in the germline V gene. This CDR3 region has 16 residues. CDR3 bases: TGTGCCAGCAGCGGGGGGGGTCGCGGGAGGGGAGAGACCCAGTACTTC. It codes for CASSGGGRGRGETQYF.

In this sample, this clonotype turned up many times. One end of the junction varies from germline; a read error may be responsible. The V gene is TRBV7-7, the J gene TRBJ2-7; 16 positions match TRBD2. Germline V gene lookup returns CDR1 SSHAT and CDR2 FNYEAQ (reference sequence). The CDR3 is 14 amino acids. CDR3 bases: TGTGCTAGCAGCTCGGGACTAGCGGGGGGGGAGCAGTACTTC. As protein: CASSSGLAGGEQYF.

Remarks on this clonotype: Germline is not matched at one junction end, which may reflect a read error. The CDR3, as DNA: TGTGTCAGCAGCTTCGGGACAGGGCGCACAGATACGCAGTATTTT. It is translated as CVSSFGTGRTDTQYF. This sequence joins TRBV7-6 and TRBJ2-3; TRBD1 matches 9 bases. The CDR3 runs to 15 residues. Germline CDR1 SGHVS, CDR2 FNYEAQ.

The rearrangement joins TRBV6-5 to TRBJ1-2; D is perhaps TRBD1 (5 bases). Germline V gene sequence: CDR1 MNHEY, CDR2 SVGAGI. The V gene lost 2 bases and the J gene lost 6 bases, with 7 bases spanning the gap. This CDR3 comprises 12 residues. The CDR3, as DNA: TGTGCCAGCAGTTACCGGGGCCATGGCTACACCTTC. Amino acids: CASSYRGHGYTF.

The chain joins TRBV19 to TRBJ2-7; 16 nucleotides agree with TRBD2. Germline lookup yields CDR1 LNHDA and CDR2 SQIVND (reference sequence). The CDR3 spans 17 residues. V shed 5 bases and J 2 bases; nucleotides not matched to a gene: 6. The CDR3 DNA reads TGTGCCAGTAGTGTCGGGACTAGCGGGAGGGCCCCCTACGAGCAGTACTTC. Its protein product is CASSVGTSGRAPYEQYF.

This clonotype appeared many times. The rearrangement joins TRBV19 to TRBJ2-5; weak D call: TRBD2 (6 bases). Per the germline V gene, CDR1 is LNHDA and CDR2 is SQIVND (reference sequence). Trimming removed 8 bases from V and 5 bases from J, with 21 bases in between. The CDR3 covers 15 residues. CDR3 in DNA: TGTGCCAGTCGGGGAGGAGGTGCCTTGGGGGAGACCCAGTACTTC. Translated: CASRGGGALGETQYF. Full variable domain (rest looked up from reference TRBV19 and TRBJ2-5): DGGITQSPKYLFRKEGQNVTLSCEQNLNHDAMYWYRQDPGQGLRLIYYSQIVNDFQKGDIAEGYSVSREKKESFPLTVTSAQKNPTAFYLCASRGGGALGETQYFGPGTRLLVL.

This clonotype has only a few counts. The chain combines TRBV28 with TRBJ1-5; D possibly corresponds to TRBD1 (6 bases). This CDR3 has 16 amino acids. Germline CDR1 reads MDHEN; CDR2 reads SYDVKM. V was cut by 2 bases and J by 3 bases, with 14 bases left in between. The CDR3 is CASSLLTGIFNQPQHF. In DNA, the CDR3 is TGTGCCAGCAGTTTACTCACAGGGATCTTCAATCAGCCCCAGCATTTT.

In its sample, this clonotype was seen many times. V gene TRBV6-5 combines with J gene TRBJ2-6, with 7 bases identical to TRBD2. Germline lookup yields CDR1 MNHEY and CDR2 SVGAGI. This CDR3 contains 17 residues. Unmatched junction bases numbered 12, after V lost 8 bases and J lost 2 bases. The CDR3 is CASLPAGVGAGANVLTF. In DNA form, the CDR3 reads TGTGCCAGCCTACCGGCGGGGGTGGGTGCTGGGGCCAACGTCCTGACTTTC.

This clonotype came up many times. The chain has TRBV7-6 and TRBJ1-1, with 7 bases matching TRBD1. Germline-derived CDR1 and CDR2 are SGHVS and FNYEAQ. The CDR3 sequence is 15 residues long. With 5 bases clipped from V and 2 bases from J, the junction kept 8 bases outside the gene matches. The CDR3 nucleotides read TGTGCCAGCAGCCTAAACAGGGGCCTAAACACTGAAGCTTTCTTT. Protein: CASSLNRGLNTEAFF.

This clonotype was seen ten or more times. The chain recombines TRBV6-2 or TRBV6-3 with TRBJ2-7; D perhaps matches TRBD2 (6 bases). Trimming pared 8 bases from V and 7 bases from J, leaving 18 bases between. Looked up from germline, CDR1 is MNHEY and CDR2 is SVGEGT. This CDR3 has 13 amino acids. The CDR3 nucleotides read TGTGCCAGCGGGCAGATCGGGAGAGGGGAGCAGTACTTC. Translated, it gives CASGQIGRGEQYF.

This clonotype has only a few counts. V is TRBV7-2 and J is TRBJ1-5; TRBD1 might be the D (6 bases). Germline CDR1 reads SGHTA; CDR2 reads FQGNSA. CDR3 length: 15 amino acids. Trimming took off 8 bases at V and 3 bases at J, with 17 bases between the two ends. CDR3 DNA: TGTGCCAGCTCACCCCAACAGGGTTCCAATCAGCCCCAGCATTTT. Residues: CASSPQQGSNQPQHF.

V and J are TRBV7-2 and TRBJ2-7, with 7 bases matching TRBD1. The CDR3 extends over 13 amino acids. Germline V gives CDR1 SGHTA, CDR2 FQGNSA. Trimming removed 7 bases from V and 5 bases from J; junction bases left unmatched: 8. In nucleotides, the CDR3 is TGTGCCAGCACCCCCCGGACAGGCCACGAGCAGTACTTC. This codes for CASTPRTGHEQYF.

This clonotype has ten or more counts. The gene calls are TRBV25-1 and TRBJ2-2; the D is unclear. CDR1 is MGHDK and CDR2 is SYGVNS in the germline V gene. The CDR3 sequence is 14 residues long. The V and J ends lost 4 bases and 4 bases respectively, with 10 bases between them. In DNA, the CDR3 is TGTGCCAGCAGTGGGCAGGATGGCACCGGGGAGCTGTTTTTT. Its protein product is CASSGQDGTGELFF. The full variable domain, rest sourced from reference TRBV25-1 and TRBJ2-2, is EADIYQTPRYLVIGTGKKITLECSQTMGHDKMYWYQQDPGMELHLIHYSYGVNSTEKGDLSSESTVSRIRTEHFPLTLESARPSHTSQYLCASSGQDGTGELFFGEGSRLTVL.

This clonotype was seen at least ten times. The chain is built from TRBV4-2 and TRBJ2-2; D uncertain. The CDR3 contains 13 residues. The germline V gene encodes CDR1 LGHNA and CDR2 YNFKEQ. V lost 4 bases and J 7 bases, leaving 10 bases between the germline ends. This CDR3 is CASSLQLDGELFF. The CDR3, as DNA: TGTGCCAGCAGCCTCCAACTGGACGGGGAGCTGTTTTTT.

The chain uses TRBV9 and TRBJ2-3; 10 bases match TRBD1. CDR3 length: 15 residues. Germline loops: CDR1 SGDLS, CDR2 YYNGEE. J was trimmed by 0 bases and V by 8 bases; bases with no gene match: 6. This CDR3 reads CASSGTGVSTDTQYF. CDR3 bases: TGTGCCAGTTCCGGGACAGGGGTCAGCACAGATACGCAGTATTTT.

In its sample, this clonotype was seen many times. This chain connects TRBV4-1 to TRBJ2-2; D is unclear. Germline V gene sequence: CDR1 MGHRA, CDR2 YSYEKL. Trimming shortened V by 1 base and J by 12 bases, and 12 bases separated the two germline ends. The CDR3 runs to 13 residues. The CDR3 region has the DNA TGCGCCAGCAGCCAAGTTACGGATTCCCAGCTGTTTTTT. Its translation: CASSQVTDSQLFF.